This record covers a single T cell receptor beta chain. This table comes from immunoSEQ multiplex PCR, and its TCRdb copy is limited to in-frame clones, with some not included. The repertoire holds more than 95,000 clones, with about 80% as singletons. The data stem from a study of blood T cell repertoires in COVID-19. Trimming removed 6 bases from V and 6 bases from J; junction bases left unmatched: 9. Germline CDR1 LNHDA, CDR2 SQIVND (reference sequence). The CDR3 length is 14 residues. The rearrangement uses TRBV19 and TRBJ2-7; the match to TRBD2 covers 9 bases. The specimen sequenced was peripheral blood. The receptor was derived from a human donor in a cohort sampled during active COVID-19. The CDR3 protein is CASSSGTSSGEQYF. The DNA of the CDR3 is TGTGCCAGTAGCTCCGGGACTAGCTCCGGCGAGCAGTACTTC. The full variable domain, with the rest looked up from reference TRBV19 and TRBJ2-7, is DGGITQSPKYLFRKEGQNVTLSCEQNLNHDAMYWYRQDPGQGLRLIYYSQIVNDFQKGDIAEGYSVSREKKESFPLTVTSAQKNPTAFYLCASSSGTSSGEQYFGPGTRLTVT.